Listed below are T cell receptor beta chains from one sample, sequenced in a study of T cell responses to AZD1222 COVID-19 vaccine. Clones were read by immunoSEQ multiplex PCR, and TCRdb kept only the in-frame ones, dropping some. The sample carries about 97,000 clones, around 89% recorded once. The source was peripheral blood, collected on day 0 of AZD1222 vaccination. Receptors were obtained from an adult in good health. Each CDR3 is given with its conserved first and last residue. D genes are given only for firm matches. For some rows the clone size is stated as once, few or many, or as a class when expanded; others skip it.

CDR3 DNA: TGTGCCAGTCGCCCGGGACAGCTAGTAAATCAGCCCCAGCATTTT
CDR3 protein: CASRPGQLVNQPQHF
J gene: TRBJ1-5
D gene: TRBD1
V gene: TRBV19
clone size: -

CDR3 DNA: TGTGCCAGCAGGGGACCCATGGCGGGGGCGGGCACCAGGGAGCTGTTTTTT
CDR3 protein: CASRGPMAGAGTRELFF
J gene: TRBJ2-2
D gene: -
V gene: TRBV2
clone size: -

CDR3 DNA: TGCGCCAGCGGAAAAGGGACAGCAGCTAACTATGGCTACACCTTC
CDR3 protein: CASGKGTAANYGYTF
J gene: TRBJ1-2
D gene: TRBD1
V gene: TRBV5-1
clone size: -

CDR3 DNA: TGTGCCAGCGGGGCTGGCCTGAACACTGAAGCTTTCTTT
CDR3 protein: CASGAGLNTEAFF
J gene: TRBJ1-1
D gene: -
V gene: TRBV11-2
clone size: -

CDR3 DNA: TGTGCCAGCAGCCAGTTCGACCCCCTAGCGGGGGTACTGAGAGAGCAGTTCTTC
CDR3 protein: CASSQFDPLAGVLREQFF
J gene: TRBJ2-1
D gene: TRBD2
V gene: TRBV3-1/TRBV3-2
clone size: -

CDR3 DNA: TGCAGCGCTAGGGGGGGGAACAATGAGCAGTTCTTC
CDR3 protein: CSARGGNNEQFF
J gene: TRBJ2-1
D gene: -
V gene: TRBV29-1
clone size: -

CDR3 DNA: TGTGCCAGCTCTCAGGTAGACTCTGGAAACACCATATATTTT
CDR3 protein: CASSQVDSGNTIYF
J gene: TRBJ1-3
D gene: -
V gene: TRBV25-1
clone size: few

CDR3 DNA: TGTGCCACCTCGACTAGCGGGAGGACAGATACGCAGTATTTT
CDR3 protein: CATSTSGRTDTQYF
J gene: TRBJ2-3
D gene: TRBD2
V gene: TRBV3-1/TRBV3-2
clone size: once

CDR3 DNA: TGTGCCAGCAGCCCTCGAGGCACTGAAGCTTTCTTT
CDR3 protein: CASSPRGTEAFF
J gene: TRBJ1-1
D gene: -
V gene: TRBV3-1/TRBV3-2
clone size: few

CDR3 DNA: TGTGCCAGCAGCTCCCCCGGGACAGGGGTGAACGAGCAGTACTTC
CDR3 protein: CASSSPGTGVNEQYF
J gene: TRBJ2-7
D gene: TRBD1
V gene: TRBV7-2
clone size: -

CDR3 DNA: TGCGCCAGCAGCCCCATCGGGCTTTCTGGAAACACCATATATTTT
CDR3 protein: CASSPIGLSGNTIYF
J gene: TRBJ1-3
D gene: -
V gene: TRBV5-1
clone size: -

CDR3 DNA: TGCGCCAGCAGCCAAGATTTAAGGATCTACGAGCAGTACTTC
CDR3 protein: CASSQDLRIYEQYF
J gene: TRBJ2-7
D gene: -
V gene: TRBV4-1
clone size: -